This T cell receptor beta chain was captured in a study of regulatory T cells in long-lasting Graves disease (dated by TCRdb to the early 2020s). Study-wide context: Newly diagnosed Graves' disease patients had taken antithyroid drugs for less than 3 months. Peripheral blood TCR sequencing and RNA sequencing compared persistent Graves' disease patients with newly diagnosed Graves' disease patients. The study took place in China and was registered as a clinical trial. A total of approximately 35 samples underwent TCR sequencing: around 13 from persistent and some 20 from newly diagnosed Graves' disease patients.

The CDR1 and CDR2 encoded by the germline V gene are MNHNS and SASEGT. There are 17 amino acids in the CDR3, from cysteine to phenylalanine inclusive. Solely the CDR3 DNA is kept, with 51 bases framed from the first base. The V and J ends are trimmed by 6 bases and 0 bases, leaving 18 bases between them. Explained via the paper, the time point label denotes: newly diagnosed GD, antithyroid drugs for less than 3 months. RNA was extracted from PBMCs in TRIzol for both TCR sequencing and RNA sequencing. Graves' disease was diagnosed according to American Thyroid Association guidelines. Patients were recruited from an endocrinology department in Xi'an, China. From each patient, around 9 milliliters of peripheral blood was collected into an EDTA anticoagulant tube. PBMCs were isolated by Ficoll Paque Plus density gradient separation without further T cell sorting. RNA quality was checked with an Agilent 2100 Bioanalyzer and agarose gel, and concentration with a NanoDrop 2000.

Note on this clonotype: Its antigen specificity is not known. Per-base quality was not reported, and no clone a single base away is much larger than it.

The method behind the library was multiplex PCR. Sequencing instrument: Illumina HiSeq 4000. CDR3 regions were amplified by Arm-PCR with iRepertoire HTBI primers to construct TCR beta libraries. Before sequencing, the PCR products went through gel purification. As for the original processing: Gene usage analysis of CDR3 amino acid clonotypes relied on the 60 or so TRBV and 13 to 15 TRBJ segments identified across samples. COPE and FqMerger were used to merge the filtered high-quality paired reads into contigs. Contigs were aligned with BLAST to IMGT TRBV, TRBD and TRBJ reference genes, and CDR3 was defined per IMGT. Any clonotype with a frequency above 0.1% was counted as a highly expanded clone. Shannon entropy served as the measure of repertoire diversity, while the Gini coefficient captured V-J evenness. A clonotype found in more than one individual was treated as public. TCRdb reprocessing: public reads trimmed at Q25 with fastp, clones called with MiXCR, in-frame beta chains kept. Rows matching on CDR3 protein sequence are summarized as one entry with the most common DNA and genes. These V and J calls derive from TCRdb rather than the authors' analysis. Present in this sample are 500,000 or so distinct CDR3 sequences, 15% to 20% of which were seen just once. Around 25% of the sample rests with the top ten.

Study-level results and caveats: TRBV28, TRBJ1-2 and TRBJ2-5 were preferentially used in persistent disease, while TRBV20-1 and TRBJ2-1 were favored in newly diagnosed disease. The authors acknowledged the small sample size as a limitation that may reduce accuracy. More public clonotypes were shared among persistent patients (about 2,800) than among newly diagnosed patients (roughly 1,000). Only the TCR beta chain was sequenced and analyzed. The study examined only peripheral blood because the primary lesion, thyroid tissue, could not be accessed. Compared with newly diagnosed patients, persistent Graves' disease patients had lower TCR Shannon entropy and fewer highly expanded clones, which suggests clonal expansion.

This same sample was also part of a study on T cells in Graves' hyperthyroidism and ophthalmopathy. Looking at the second paper: A patient counted as having stable Graves' hyperthyroidism if no progression to ophthalmopathy occurred over 18 months of follow-up. Hyperthyroidism patients were newly diagnosed, had a disease duration of under 2 months, and were aged 18 to 65 years. The study excluded patients with uncontrolled infections, other autoimmune diseases, pregnancy or lactation. Diagnoses relied on clinical symptoms, serum thyroxine and TRAb, thyroid ultrasound and orbital computed tomography. The first round of RT-PCR for the TCR CDR3 was performed with the HTBI primer set and the Qiagen OneStep RT-PCR kit. Blood samples also contained most of the expanded thyroid clonotypes (frequency above 0.001), which suggests that blood repertoires may reflect thyroid immune responses. A 13 V-J signature model separated ophthalmopathy from stable hyperthyroidism, with approximately 87% sensitivity and 81% to 83% specificity in cross-validation and 80%/75% in testing. During validation, the model predicted progression to ophthalmopathy a median of about 5.9 months ahead of onset, with more than 60% sensitivity and 72.22% specificity. To identify TCR V-J signatures that set the groups apart, the researchers used a discovery cohort of 100 patients, made up of under 50 with Graves' ophthalmopathy and some 58 with stable Graves' hyperthyroidism. Whether ophthalmopathy could be predicted prospectively was tested in an independent validation cohort made up of roughly 19 hyperthyroidism patients plus 17 patients who later progressed to ophthalmopathy. For training and testing, the 100 or so patients in the discovery cohort were randomly divided in a 7:3 ratio. In over five Graves' hyperthyroidism patients, the study also compared T-cell repertoires from thyroid tissue with T-cell repertoires from blood. Once sampling was done, hyperthyroidism patients were given methimazole at a starting dose of 30 mg daily, whereas ophthalmopathy patients were given high-dose intravenous methylprednisolone. Libraries were constructed in a second round of multiplex PCR, after which size selection and purification were carried out. Libraries were sequenced paired-end with 100 bp reads on an Illumina HiSeq2000. SOAPnuke was used to process the raw data, removing reads that contained adapters or uncalled bases, had a mean Phred below 15, or lacked an exact match to the constant primer or identifier. High-quality paired reads were merged using COPE v1.2.5, and each unique nucleotide sequence was defined as a clonotype. Clonotypes were aligned to IMGT TRBV, TRBD and TRBJ reference segments using MiTCR v1.1. Only V-J combinations with frequency above 0.0001, covering 99% to 99.2% of repertoires, were analysed. A TCS score was defined as the ratio between F50 (clonal expansion) and ExV (chaos), using BLOSUM62-based TCRdist between CDR3 peptides within each V-J. Welch's t-statistics and random forest reduced 500 to 650 V-J features to fewer than 15, which were used in a naive Bayes classifier (R e1071). No statistical method was used to set the sample size in advance, and investigators knew the group allocation. TCR Vbeta CDR3 sequencing of roughly 140 peripheral blood samples (under 45 ophthalmopathy, about 75 hyperthyroidism and around 17 progressor patients) is reported in the paper.

The sequencing used peripheral blood mononuclear cells (PBMCs), collected at new diagnosis, from a patient treated with antithyroid drugs. Here the chain combines TRBV6-1 and TRBJ1-5; the D gene remains uncertain. The TCR was taken from a woman aged 35-65 years with Graves disease. Donor details come from another sample of the same person, matched by shared clones. The DNA reads as follows: TGTGCCAGCAGCCGGAACCCGGGTGCCTATAGCAATCAGCCCCAGCATTTT. It is translated as CASSRNPGAYSNQPQHF.